Listed here are 21 T cell receptor beta chains from one sample, sequenced in a study of cytomegalovirus exposure and HLA in healthy donors. This PCR relied on a set of 60 Vbeta primers and 13 Jbeta primers. The repertoire was sequenced with immunoSEQ multiplex PCR; TCRdb's copy has only in-frame clones and lacks some. The sample includes about 160,000 clones, over 70% of them seen just once. The sample comprised PBMCs. The receptor source for this set is a boy younger than 10 in good health and CMV-seronegative.

The chain links TRBV5-4 to TRBJ1-2; 8 positions agree with TRBD1. V dropped 1 base and J dropped 3; count of bases not matched to a gene: 14. Germline V gene lookup returns CDR1 SGHNT and CDR2 YYREEE (reference sequence). The CDR3 loop spans 18 amino acids. The CDR3 DNA follows: TGTGCCAGCAGCTTGAAACCCCGTGAGGACAGGGAGGACTATGGCTACACCTTC. Its translation: CASSLKPREDREDYGYTF.

V usage is TRBV9 and J usage is TRBJ2-1; the match to TRBD2 covers 11 bases. Losses at the gene ends were 4 bases for V and 8 bases for J; bases not matched to a gene: 8. The CDR3 extends over 15 amino acids. Looked up from germline, CDR1 is SGDLS and CDR2 is YYNGEE. The CDR3 DNA reads as TGTGCCAGCAGCTTCTCTAGCGGGAGGCACGATGAGCAGTTCTTC. Protein: CASSFSSGRHDEQFF. Full variable domain (outside the CDR3, taken from reference TRBV9 and TRBJ2-1): DSGVTQTPKHLITATGQRVTLRCSPRSGDLSVYWYQQSLDQGLQFLIQYYNGEERAKGNILERFSAQQFPDLHSELNLSSLELGDSALYFCASSFSSGRHDEQFFGPGTRLTVL.

This clone occurred once. The chain recombines TRBV30 with TRBJ2-3, with 8 nucleotides matching TRBD2. The CDR3 totals 14 residues. Germline CDR1 and CDR2: GTSNPN and SVGIG (reference sequence). J lost 3 bases, V lost 2 bases, and 4 bases had no gene match. The CDR3 sequence: CAWSIGRGTDTQYF. The CDR3 nucleotides are TGTGCCTGGAGTATCGGGAGGGGAACAGATACGCAGTATTTT. The full variable domain, its missing parts supplied by reference TRBV30 and TRBJ2-3, is SQTIHQWPATLVQPVGSPLSLECTVEGTSNPNLYWYRQAAGRGLQLLFYSVGIGQISSEVPQNLSASRPQDRQFILSSKKLLLSDSGFYLCAWSIGRGTDTQYFGPGTRLTVL.

The gene calls are TRBV4-3 and TRBJ2-1, with 10 bases matching TRBD1. This CDR3 contains 19 residues. Germline V gene sequence: CDR1 LGHNA, CDR2 YSLEER. Trimming cost V 0 bases and J 3 bases; bases outside gene matches: 11. Here the CDR3 DNA reads TGCGCCAGCAGCCAAGAGACCGGGACAGGGGACCCTCTCTACAATGAGCAGTTCTTC. This gives the protein CASSQETGTGDPLYNEQFF.

This clone was seen once. This chain links TRBV6-5 with TRBJ2-7; possibly TRBD1 for D (5 bases). This CDR3 is built from 16 residues. V lost 0 bases to trimming and J lost 1 base, with 13 bases between them. Per germline, CDR1 MNHEY and CDR2 SVGAGI. The CDR3 DNA sequence: TGTGCCAGCAGTTACTCGAGCACGACAGCTTCCTACGAGCAGTACTTC. It codes for CASSYSSTTASYEQYF.

V and J are TRBV9 and TRBJ2-1; D gene unclear. The V end was cut by 0 bases, the J end by 8 bases, with 15 bases between. The germline V gene encodes CDR1 SGDLS and CDR2 YYNGEE. This CDR3 has 15 amino acids. The CDR3 sequence: CASSVVVGARDEQFF. CDR3 in DNA: TGTGCCAGCAGCGTAGTAGTCGGTGCCCGGGATGAGCAGTTCTTC.

This chain's CDR3 is CATSRSLAGGSYNEQFF. The CDR3 DNA follows: TGTGCCACCAGCAGATCACTAGCGGGGGGGTCCTACAATGAGCAGTTCTTC. The rearrangement links TRBV15 to TRBJ2-1; 13 positions match TRBD2. The CDR3 sequence is 17 residues long. Germline CDR1 reads LNHNV; CDR2 reads YYDKDF (reference sequence). The J segment lost 1 base and the V segment lost 2 bases, leaving 2 bases of the junction unmatched.

V and J are TRBV7-8 and TRBJ2-5; D unclear. Germline values: CDR1 SGHVS, CDR2 FQNEAQ. The V and J ends lost 0 bases and 1 base respectively, with 12 bases between them. The CDR3 has 16 amino acids. The DNA of the CDR3 is TGTGCCAGCAGCTTAGCAGGTACCCGGAGCCAAGAGACCCAGTACTTC. Translating gives CASSLAGTRSQETQYF.

The V call is TRBV30, the J call TRBJ2-3, with D possibly TRBD2 on 6 matching bases. This CDR3 contains 12 residues. Germline V gives CDR1 GTSNPN, CDR2 SVGIG (reference sequence). Trimming pared 2 bases from V and 9 bases from J, leaving 12 bases between. This CDR3 is CAWSQGGLTQYF. The CDR3 nucleotides read TGTGCCTGGAGTCAGGGAGGATTGACGCAGTATTTT.

V gene TRBV7-3 combines with J gene TRBJ1-4, with D unclear. Deletions cut 1 base from V and 4 bases from J, with 25 bases between. Germline V CDR1 and CDR2: SGHTA, FQGTGA. The CDR3 extends over 20 amino acids. CDR3 sequence reads: CASSLRVGLFIRGNNEKLFF. For the CDR3, the DNA is TGTGCCAGCAGCTTAAGAGTCGGACTGTTCATCCGGGGAAATAATGAAAAACTGTTTTTT.

This clone was observed a few times. The CDR3 is CASSVSGTGYEQYF. DNA for the CDR3: TGTGCCAGCAGTGTCAGCGGGACTGGATACGAGCAGTACTTC. This chain links TRBV6-1 with TRBJ2-7; 7 bases line up with TRBD2. The CDR3 sequence is 14 residues long. CDR1 and CDR2 from the germline V gene are MNHNS and SASEGT. The V segment lost 4 bases and the J segment 4 bases; nucleotides outside the gene matches: 7.

The CDR3 protein is CASSRGQGINEQYV. The CDR3 DNA reads TGTGCCAGCTCACGGGGACAGGGGATAAACGAGCAGTACGTC. The V gene is TRBV18, the J gene TRBJ2-7; 10 positions match TRBD1. Germline V gene sequence: CDR1 KGHSH, CDR2 LQKENI. J was trimmed by 5 bases and V by 4 bases; bases with no gene match: 5. The CDR3 is made up of 14 amino acids.

The chain carries TRBV5-1 and TRBJ2-2, with 7 bases that match TRBD1. The CDR3 consists of 16 residues. V trimming: 4 bases; J trimming: 3 bases; junction bases outside the gene matches: 9. Germline loops: CDR1 SGHRS, CDR2 YFSETQ. CDR3 in amino acids: CASSHSTGTDTGELFF. The CDR3 region has the DNA TGCGCCAGCAGCCACTCGACAGGGACGGACACCGGGGAGCTGTTTTTT.

V gene TRBV5-4 combines with J gene TRBJ2-7, with D possibly being TRBD2 (5 bases). The CDR3 contains 15 residues. V gave up 0 bases and J gave up 3 bases, with 13 bases separating them. CDR1 is SGHNT and CDR2 is YYREEE in the germline V gene (reference sequence). The CDR3 bases are TGTGCCAGCAGCTTGGCTGCGGACCGGGGCTACGAGCAGTACTTC. Its translation is CASSLAADRGYEQYF.

The chain couples TRBV21-1 to TRBJ2-3; TRBD2 was called by the table and not checked on the DNA. TRBV21-1 is designated a pseudogene. This CDR3 has 19 residues. The CDR3 DNA is TGTGCCAGCAGCAATACCGACCGGACTAGCGGGATTTCGACAGATACGCAGTATTTT. Its protein is CASSNTDRTSGISTDTQYF.

The chain combines TRBV5-6 with TRBJ2-7, with TRBD1 matching over 10 bases. Germline V gives CDR1 SGHDT, CDR2 YYEEEE. CDR3 size: 15 residues. The V segment lost 4 bases and the J segment 2 bases; nucleotides outside the gene matches: 6. Here the CDR3 reads CASSGGQGTPYEQYV. DNA of the CDR3: TGTGCCAGCAGCGGGGGACAGGGGACCCCCTACGAGCAGTACGTC.

The genes are TRBV29-1 and TRBJ2-4, with D perhaps matching TRBD1 (6 bases). The length of the CDR3 is 16 residues. Germline loops: CDR1 SQVTM, CDR2 ANQGSEA. Between the trimmed V and J ends, which lost 1 base and 6 bases, there was a span of 19 bases. CDR3 amino acids: CSVEAVENRGGNIQYF. For the CDR3, the DNA is TGCAGCGTTGAAGCTGTGGAGAACCGAGGGGGAAACATTCAGTACTTC.

This sequence joins TRBV7-9 and TRBJ2-3; possible D gene TRBD2, 5 bases. The CDR3 is 17 amino acids. Germline V CDR1 and CDR2: SEHNR, FQNEAQ (reference sequence). Trimming took off 5 bases at V and 0 bases at J, with 18 bases between the two ends. The CDR3: CASSPLRTGTSTDTQYF. The CDR3 DNA reads TGTGCCAGCAGCCCTCTAAGGACGGGAACTAGCACAGATACGCAGTATTTT.

CDR3 bases: TGTGCCTGGAGTGTAAGCGGGAGTCACAAAAACATTCAGTACTTC. It yields the protein CAWSVSGSHKNIQYF. This chain uses TRBV30 with TRBJ2-4; 8 bases align to TRBD2. This CDR3 is built from 15 residues. Germline values: CDR1 GTSNPN, CDR2 SVGIG (reference sequence). Losses at the gene ends were 0 bases for V and 3 bases for J; bases not matched to a gene: 4.

As to this clone: The sample holds other DNA sequences that translate to the same CDR3. The V and J genes are TRBV5-6 and TRBJ2-7; TRBD2 agrees at 12 bases. Per the germline V gene, CDR1 is SGHDT and CDR2 is YYEEEE. The CDR3 spans 15 residues. V was clipped by 2 bases and J by 2 bases; unmatched bases: 2. CDR3 in DNA: TGTGCCAGCAGCTTCAGACTAGCGGGGGCCTACGAGCAGTACTTC. Its translation is CASSFRLAGAYEQYF.

V gene TRBV6-1 combines with J gene TRBJ2-7; D perhaps matches TRBD1 (5 bases). The CDR3 extends over 13 amino acids. V was clipped by 3 bases and J by 3 bases, with 9 bases between them. CDR1 is MNHNS and CDR2 is SASEGT in the germline V gene. CDR3 nucleotides: TGTGCCAGCAGTGATCTAGGGGTCTACGAGCAGTACTTC. This sequence encodes CASSDLGVYEQYF.